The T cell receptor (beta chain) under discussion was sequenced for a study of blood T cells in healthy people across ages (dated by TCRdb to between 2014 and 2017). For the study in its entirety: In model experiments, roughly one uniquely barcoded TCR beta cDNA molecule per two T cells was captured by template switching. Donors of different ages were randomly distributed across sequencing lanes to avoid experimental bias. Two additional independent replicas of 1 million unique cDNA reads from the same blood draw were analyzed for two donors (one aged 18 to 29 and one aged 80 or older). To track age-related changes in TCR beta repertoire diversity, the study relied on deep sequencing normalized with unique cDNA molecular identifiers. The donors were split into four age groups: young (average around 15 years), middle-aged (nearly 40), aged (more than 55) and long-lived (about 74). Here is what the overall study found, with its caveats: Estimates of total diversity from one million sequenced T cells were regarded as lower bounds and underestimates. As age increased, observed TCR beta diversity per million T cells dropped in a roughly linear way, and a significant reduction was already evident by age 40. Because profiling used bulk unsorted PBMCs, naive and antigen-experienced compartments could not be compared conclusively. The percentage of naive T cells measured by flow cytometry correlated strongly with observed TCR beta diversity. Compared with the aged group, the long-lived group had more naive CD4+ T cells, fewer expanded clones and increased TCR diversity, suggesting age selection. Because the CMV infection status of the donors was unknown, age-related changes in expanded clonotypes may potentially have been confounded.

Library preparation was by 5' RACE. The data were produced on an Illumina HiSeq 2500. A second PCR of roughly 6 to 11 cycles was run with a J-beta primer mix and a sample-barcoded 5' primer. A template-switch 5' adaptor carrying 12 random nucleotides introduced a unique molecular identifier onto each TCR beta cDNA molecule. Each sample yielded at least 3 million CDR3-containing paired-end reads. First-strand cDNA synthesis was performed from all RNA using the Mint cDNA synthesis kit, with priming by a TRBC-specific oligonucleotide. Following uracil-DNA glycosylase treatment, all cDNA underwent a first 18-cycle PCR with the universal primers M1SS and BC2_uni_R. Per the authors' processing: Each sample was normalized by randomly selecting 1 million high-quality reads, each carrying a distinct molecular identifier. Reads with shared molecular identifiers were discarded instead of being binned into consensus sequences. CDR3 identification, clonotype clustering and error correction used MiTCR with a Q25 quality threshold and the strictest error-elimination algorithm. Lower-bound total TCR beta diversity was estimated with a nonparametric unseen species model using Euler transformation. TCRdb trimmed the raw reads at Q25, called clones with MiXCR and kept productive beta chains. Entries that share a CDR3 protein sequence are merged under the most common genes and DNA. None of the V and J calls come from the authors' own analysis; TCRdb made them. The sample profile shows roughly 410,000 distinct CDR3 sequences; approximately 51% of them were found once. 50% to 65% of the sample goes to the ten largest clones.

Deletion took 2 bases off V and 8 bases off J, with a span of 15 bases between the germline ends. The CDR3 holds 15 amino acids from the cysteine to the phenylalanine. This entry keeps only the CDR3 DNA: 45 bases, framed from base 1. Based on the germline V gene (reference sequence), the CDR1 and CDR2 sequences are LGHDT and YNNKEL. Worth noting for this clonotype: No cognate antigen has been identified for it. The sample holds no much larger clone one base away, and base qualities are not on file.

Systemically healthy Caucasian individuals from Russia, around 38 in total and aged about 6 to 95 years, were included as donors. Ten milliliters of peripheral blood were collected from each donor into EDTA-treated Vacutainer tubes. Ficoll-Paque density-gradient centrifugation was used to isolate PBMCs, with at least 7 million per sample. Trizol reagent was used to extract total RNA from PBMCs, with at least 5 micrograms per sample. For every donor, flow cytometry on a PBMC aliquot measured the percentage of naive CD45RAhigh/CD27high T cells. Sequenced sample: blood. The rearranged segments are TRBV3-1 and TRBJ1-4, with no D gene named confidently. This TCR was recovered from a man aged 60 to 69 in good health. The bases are TGTGCCAGCAGCCAAATCGCCAGGCGTCGGGAAAAACTGTTTTTT. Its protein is CASSQIARRREKLFF. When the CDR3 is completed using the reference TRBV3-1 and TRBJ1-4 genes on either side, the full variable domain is DTAVSQTPKYLVTQMGNDKSIKCEQNLGHDTMYWYKQDSKKFLKIMFSYNNKELIINETVPNRFSPKSPDKAHLNLHINSLELGDSAVYFCASSQIARRREKLFFGSGTQLSVL.